This TCR beta chain was recorded in a study of cytomegalovirus exposure and HLA in healthy donors (dated by TCRdb to 2016 to 2017). Looking at the study overall: An earlier analysis of 587 of the donors reported about 300 Gb of sequence data and around 100 million unique TCR beta sequences obtained from approximately 180 million T cells. A later genetic analysis took genome-wide SNP genotypes for about three fifths of the roughly 670 donors and used that subset as a discovery cohort. HLA typing covered class I and class II loci at four-digit resolution. Using immunosequencing, the study profiled T cell repertoires from approximately 700 subjects and related those repertoires to cytomegalovirus serostatus. In an earlier analysis of roughly 600 of the donors, high-throughput TCR beta sequencing was used to judge whether each TCR beta V gene segment behaved as functional or pseudogenic. Of the roughly 390 genotyped donors, more than 75% were placed in the genetic ancestry cluster associated with self-reported Caucasian donors. Roughly 300 gigabases of sequencing data and approximately 84 million unique TCR sequences were included in an early release covering several hundred HLA-typed donors. Every repertoire in the discovery cohort had been generated on one and the same sequencing platform. Donor age, sex, ethnicity and CMV serostatus were compiled alongside the repertoire data. The later analysis used no new phenotypic data to find candidate immune exposures, relying instead on TCR beta sequences and their occurrence across donors. The number of typed donors differed by locus: 629-630 for A, B, C, DRB1 and DQB1; 522 for DQA1; about 600 for DPA1; and about 450 for DPB1. Four to six DR-DQ haplotypes were handled as single units for association and clustering, since linkage in the cohort was strong. To predict cytomegalovirus infection status, the study combined high-throughput TCR immunosequencing, statistical association of individual TCRs with disease status, and machine learning. To study patterns of TCR occurrence, a later analysis re-analyzed previously published TCR beta repertoires from 666 donors and added high-resolution HLA genotyping. In addition to the first cohort of 666 subjects, a separate validation cohort of over 90 different subjects was used. The aim of the study was to test whether cataloging public T cell receptors could identify signatures of past pathogen exposure. On average, roughly 240,000 unique TCR beta nucleotide sequences were sequenced per donor among 350 to 400 genotyped donors of the cohort, with approximately 18% of those sequences being non-productive.

Reading the germline V gene gives CDR1 MDHEN and CDR2 SYDVKM. Including the terminal cysteine and phenylalanine, the CDR3 comprises 14 residues. The read is trimmed to its CDR3 DNA, 42 bases read in frame from base 1. V is cut by 3 bases and J by 8 bases, and the space between the germline ends is 13 bases. The cohort comprised 670 or so healthy bone marrow donors. Cohort members were all nominally healthy when sampled, although unrecorded immune exposures were likely present. The donor was CMV seronegative and belonged to the group of 320 or so seronegative cohort members. A peripheral blood sample was provided by each donor, and peripheral blood mononuclear cells were used for TCR beta sequencing. Genomic DNA extraction from the blood cell samples was performed with the Qiagen DNeasy Blood Extraction Kit. General conclusions and limits of the study: A cluster of highly shared sequence variants was judged likely to represent a technical artifact of the sequencing pipeline. In a later genetic analysis, fewer N-insertions in productive TCRs were reported among donors in an Asian-associated ancestry cluster than the roughly 700-donor mean. According to a later analysis, TCR association rates differed among HLA loci, with DRB1 alleles showing the most associated TCRs and HLA-C alleles showing the fewest. Broadly in line with IMGT annotations, most TCR beta V segments showed up in productive rearrangements about 87% or about 30% of the time in an earlier analysis of several hundred of the donors. A total of 164 TCR beta chains were listed by the study as associated with cytomegalovirus. A further reported finding was that TCR beta sequences accurately predicted the HLA-A and HLA-B alleles for most subjects in the first cohort. Immune exposure information for the cohort was limited to CMV serostatus. When HLA alleles, especially DR and DQ, strongly co-occurred, TCR associations were difficult to assign to individual alleles. V-gene and J-gene trimming of TCR beta chains was associated with a missense DCLRE1C variant in a later genetic analysis, and the association was replicated in an independent cohort. Across donors, most TCR sequences were observed very rarely, whereas some public TCRs were present in many individuals. Because counts were too low, more than 15 rarely observed V segments, including chromosome 9 orphons, were excluded from the earlier analysis of under 650 of the donors. Most CMV-associated TCR beta chains appeared to be HLA-restricted in a later analysis, and the HLA associations seemed to be driven largely by CMV exposure. The authors suggested that the approach could potentially be extended to other disease states and immunological phenotypes. Because the 87-base-pair reads could not distinguish some IMGT-functional V segments, including TRBV6-2 and TRBV6-3, those segments were excluded. The classifier was reported to diagnose cytomegalovirus status with high specificity and sensitivity in both the original and validation cohorts. A later analysis found that HLA-associated TCR beta chains were more clonally expanded and had lower generation probabilities than equally common non-associated chains. In vitro tests confirmed that three of the cytomegalovirus-associated TCR beta chains recognize cytomegalovirus antigens. Correlated functional status among segregating V segments might be attributable to linkage disequilibrium, but an unknown experimental factor could not be ruled out. A later analysis associated 17,000 or so TCR beta sequences with specific HLA alleles at a false discovery rate of 0.05. According to a later analysis, parvovirus B19, influenza, CMV and Epstein-Barr virus appeared linked to several top co-occurrence clusters. Sequencing depth was assumed to be roughly uniform across donors in the presence/absence analyses, though that assumption may not hold. Because some donors lacked HLA typing at each locus, the association tests relied only on the typed subset. This cohort had only TCR beta chains sequenced, and the lack of alpha or paired-chain data limited which features could be detected.

About this clone itself: Its antigen specificity is not known. Base-call qualities are not available, and no considerably larger clone is one nucleotide away.

Library preparation employed the immunoSEQ multiplex PCR assay. For the multiplex PCR, a mixture combining 60 forward primers for TCR Vbeta segments and 13 reverse primers for TCR Jbeta segments was used. The CDR3 region of rearranged TCR beta genes was amplified from genomic DNA by a multiplex PCR assay. The Illumina HiSeq System was used to sequence the amplified TCR beta libraries as 87-base-pair reads. The study's processing was this. A later analysis counted about 80 million unique TCR beta chains across the 550 to 800 repertoires, and some 12 million of these chains were shared by at least two donors. Raw reads were error-corrected and collapsed into unique sequences by a nearest-neighbor algorithm in which closely related sequences were merged to remove PCR and sequencing errors. To assign V, D and J gene segments, CDR3 sequences were aligned to IMGT reference sequences. Each retained sequence needed at least a six-nucleotide match to both a V gene segment and a J gene segment. Rearrangements were classified as productive when the CDR3 lacked stop codons and remained in frame with V and J, and all other rearrangements were classified as non-productive. Following IMGT convention, CDR3 was defined as the stretch from the second conserved V-encoded cysteine up to the conserved J-encoded phenylalanine. In an earlier analysis of just under 600 of the donors, sequences lacking an unambiguous match to a single V gene segment were excluded. An earlier analysis of a few hundred of the donors called V segments functional above 56.7% productive rearrangements and segregating when the between-donor standard deviation exceeded 5%. To diagnose cytomegalovirus status from the catalog of TCR beta chain sequences, a statistical classification framework was built. In a later analysis, TCR nucleotide sequences were compared against IMGT/GENE-DB human TR gene sequences so that V and J genes could be assigned. The TCRdist pipeline was used in a later analysis to assign CDR3 sequences and most-parsimonious VDJ recombination scenarios. A later analysis defined each TCR beta chain by its CDR3 amino acid sequence plus V-gene family, and excluded reads lacking a unique V-gene family. A later analysis removed 592 highly shared, low-generation-probability nucleotide sequences to deal with suspected cross-contamination and a sequencing artifact. In a later analysis, a clonal expansion index was calculated for each public chain from normalized within-repertoire ranks of inferred template counts. In a later analysis, generation probabilities were computed with a VDJ recombination model fitted to out-of-frame rearrangements, and the resulting probabilities were checked against IGoR. Hypergeometric tests were used in a later analysis to score TCR-TCR, TCR-HLA and TCR-CMV co-occurrence, with a repertoire-size bias correction applied to the TCR pairs. False discovery rates were estimated in a later analysis by permuting HLA or CMV assignments 20 times. In a later analysis, co-occurring TCRs were grouped using DBSCAN, with TCRdist sequence similarity added in when clustering inside HLA-allele-positive subsets. Co-occurrence clustering excluded repertoires with fewer than 30,000 or more than 120,000 public chains, plus five with anomalous nucleotide sharing. TCRdb took this table from immuneACCESS and kept in-frame rearrangements with V and J called. Such tables lack part of the clones; where checked against another copy, unresolved V genes explain under half of the gap, and the rest is unexplained. The D gene and trimming were derived from the DNA, and the V and J assignments and clone size from that table. In all, the sample holds 150,000 to 200,000 clones, and approximately 81% of those were seen once. The top ten hold 1% of the sample.

The chain is encoded by TRBV28 joined to TRBJ1-4, with no confidently assigned D gene. Material: PBMCs. The sequence was obtained from a boy aged 2-9 years in good health and CMV-seronegative. CDR3 reads: CASSFLMGAEKLFF. The bases are TGTGCCAGCAGTTTCCTTATGGGAGCGGAAAAACTGTTTTTT.